This T cell receptor (beta chain) was obtained from a study of cytomegalovirus exposure and HLA in healthy donors (dated 2017 in TCRdb). General notes on the study: An earlier analysis of fewer than 750 of the donors reported approximately 280 Gb of sequence data and roughly 120 million unique TCR beta sequences obtained from around 180 million T cells. Donor age, sex, ethnicity and CMV serostatus were compiled together with the repertoire data. Five DR-DQ haplotypes were treated as single units for association and clustering because of strong linkage in the cohort. To predict cytomegalovirus infection status, the study combined high-throughput TCR immunosequencing, statistical association of individual TCRs with disease status, and machine learning. An early release covering 550 to 700 HLA-typed donors comprised around 300 gigabases of sequencing data and approximately 80 million unique TCR sequences. The number of typed donors differed by locus: about 629-630 for A, B, C, DRB1 and DQB1; some 500 for DQA1; around 580 for DPA1; and some 450 for DPB1. The aim of the study was to test whether cataloging public T cell receptors could identify signatures of past pathogen exposure. Among about 400 genotyped donors of the cohort, an average of around 220,000 unique TCR beta nucleotide sequences was sequenced per donor, of which about 19% were non-productive. The later analysis used no new phenotypic data to find candidate immune exposures, relying instead on TCR beta sequences and their occurrence across donors. The genetic ancestry cluster associated with self-reported Caucasian donors included about 81% of the 398 genotyped donors. Class I and class II HLA loci were covered by the typing at four-digit resolution. A later analysis re-examined previously published TCR beta repertoires from 600 to 700 donors and added high-resolution HLA genotyping to investigate patterns of TCR occurrence. Along with the roughly 710-subject first cohort, a separate validation cohort of over a hundred different subjects was used. Every repertoire in the discovery cohort had been generated on one and the same sequencing platform. Using immunosequencing, the study profiled T cell repertoires from fewer than 700 subjects and related those repertoires to cytomegalovirus serostatus. A later genetic analysis took genome-wide SNP genotypes for 398 of the 666 donors and used that subset as a discovery cohort. In an earlier analysis of 550 to 700 of the donors, high-throughput TCR beta sequencing was used to judge whether each TCR beta V gene segment behaved as functional or pseudogenic.

In the case of this clone: Its cognate antigen has yet to be identified. No clone much larger than this one lies a single base away; base qualities are absent.

Results and caveats for the whole study, not just this receptor: The authors suggested that the approach could potentially be generalized to other disease states and immunological phenotypes. The sequencing pipeline was judged likely to have produced a cluster of highly shared sequence variants as a technical artifact. Cytomegalovirus status was reported to be diagnosed by the classifier with high specificity and sensitivity in both the original and validation cohorts. A further reported finding was that TCR beta sequences accurately predicted the HLA-A and HLA-B alleles for most subjects in the first cohort. Specific HLA alleles were associated with 15,000 to 20,000 TCR beta sequences at a false discovery rate of 0.05 in a later analysis. Approximately 16 rarely observed V segments, including chromosome 9 orphons, were excluded from the earlier analysis of several hundred of the donors because counts were too low. In a later analysis, HLA-associated TCR beta chains showed more clonal expansion and lower generation probabilities than non-associated chains that were equally common. In a later analysis, most CMV-associated TCR beta chains were found to appear HLA-restricted, with HLA associations seemingly driven largely by CMV exposure. For the cohort, immune exposure information was limited to CMV serostatus. A total of 150 to 200 TCR beta chains were listed by the study as associated with cytomegalovirus. Correlated functional status among segregating V segments might be attributable to linkage disequilibrium, but an unknown experimental factor could not be ruled out. Because some donors lacked HLA typing at each locus, the association tests relied only on the typed subset. Presence/absence analyses assumed roughly uniform sequencing depth across donors, an assumption that may not hold. Most TCR sequences were seen in very few donors, while some public TCRs were found in many individuals. According to a later analysis, parvovirus B19, influenza, CMV and Epstein-Barr virus appeared linked to several top co-occurrence clusters. In a later genetic analysis, fewer N-insertions in productive TCRs were reported among donors in an Asian-associated ancestry cluster than the approximately 670-donor mean. A few of the identified cytomegalovirus-associated TCR beta chains were confirmed in vitro to be specific for cytomegalovirus antigens. An earlier analysis of approximately 540 of the donors showed that most TCR beta V segments appeared in productive rearrangements either about 90% or about 30% of the time, which broadly matched IMGT annotations. According to a later analysis, TCR association rates differed among HLA loci, with DRB1 alleles showing the most associated TCRs and HLA-C alleles showing the fewest. Strong co-occurrence of HLA alleles, especially DR and DQ, made assigning TCR associations to individual alleles difficult. The cohort was sequenced for TCR beta chains only, and without alpha or paired-chain data the features that could be detected were limited. V-gene and J-gene trimming of TCR beta chains was associated with a missense DCLRE1C variant in a later genetic analysis, and the association was replicated in an independent cohort. Some IMGT-functional V segments, including TRBV6-2 and TRBV6-3, could not be told apart with the 87-base-pair reads, so those segments were excluded.

The cohort consisted of more than 650 healthy bone marrow donors. All cohort members were sampled while nominally healthy, although unrecorded immune exposures were likely present. The donor tested CMV seronegative, placing the donor among the 300 to 450 seronegative members of the cohort. Each donor provided a peripheral blood sample, and peripheral blood mononuclear cells were used for TCR beta sequencing. The Qiagen DNeasy Blood Extraction Kit was used to extract genomic DNA from the blood cell samples. The germline V end is reduced by 2 bases and the J end by 5 bases; junction bases left unmatched: 6. The CDR3 runs 16 residues from the cysteine to the phenylalanine. The kept DNA is CDR3 alone, 48 bases in frame from the first base. For CDR1 and CDR2, the germline V gene lists SNHLY and FYNNEI. Library preparation employed the immunoSEQ multiplex PCR assay. For the multiplex PCR, a mixture combining 60 forward primers for TCR Vbeta segments and 13 reverse primers for TCR Jbeta segments was used. The CDR3 region of rearranged TCR beta genes was amplified from genomic DNA by a multiplex PCR assay. Amplified TCR beta libraries were sequenced as 87-base-pair reads on the Illumina HiSeq System. In the original analysis: A later analysis tallied tens of millions of unique TCR beta chains across the 666 repertoires, and about 10 million of those chains were shared by two or more donors. Raw reads were error-corrected and collapsed into unique sequences by a nearest-neighbor algorithm in which closely related sequences were merged to remove PCR and sequencing errors. Alignment of CDR3 sequences to IMGT reference sequences was used to assign V, D and J gene segments. For a sequence to be retained, a match of at least six nucleotides was required to both a V gene segment and a J gene segment. A rearrangement was called productive if the CDR3 had no stop codons and remained in frame with V and J, and every other rearrangement was called non-productive. Following IMGT convention, CDR3 was defined as the stretch from the second conserved V-encoded cysteine up to the conserved J-encoded phenylalanine. The earlier analysis of about 570 of the donors excluded any sequence lacking an unambiguous match to a single V gene segment. In an earlier analysis of roughly 500 of the donors, V segments were called functional above 56.7% productive rearrangements and were called segregating when the between-donor standard deviation exceeded 5%. A statistical classification framework was built to diagnose cytomegalovirus status from the catalog of TCR beta chain sequences. A later analysis assigned V and J genes by comparing TCR nucleotide sequences with IMGT/GENE-DB human TR gene sequences. A later analysis assigned CDR3 sequences and most-parsimonious VDJ recombination scenarios with the TCRdist pipeline. In a later analysis, each TCR beta chain was defined by its CDR3 amino acid sequence together with its V-gene family, and reads without a unique V-gene family were excluded. A later analysis removed 450 to 600 highly shared, low-generation-probability nucleotide sequences to deal with suspected cross-contamination and a sequencing artifact. In a later analysis, a clonal expansion index for each public chain was calculated from normalized within-repertoire ranks of inferred template counts. Generation probabilities in a later analysis came from a VDJ recombination model fitted to out-of-frame rearrangements, and those results were checked against IGoR. A later analysis scored TCR-TCR, TCR-HLA and TCR-CMV co-occurrence with hypergeometric tests, applying a repertoire-size bias correction to TCR pairs. To estimate false discovery rates, a later analysis permuted the HLA or CMV assignments 20 times. In a later analysis, co-occurring TCRs were grouped with DBSCAN, and TCRdist sequence similarity was added when clustering was performed within HLA-allele-positive subsets. Repertoires with fewer than 30,000 or more than 120,000 public chains, plus five repertoires with anomalous nucleotide sharing, were excluded from co-occurrence clustering. Not all clones reach the TCRdb copy of this immuneACCESS table, which keeps in-frame sequences only. Checked studies attribute under half of the gap to unresolved V genes and leave the rest unexplained. V, J and clone size are taken as reported in that table, and D and trimming were inferred from the DNA itself. Present in this sample are over 100,000 clones, around 87% of which were seen just once. The ten largest clones take up about 5% of the sample.

The chain is encoded by TRBV2 joined to TRBJ2-1; TRBD2 lines up with 10 middle nucleotides. This TCR was recovered from a woman aged 25 to 39 in good health and CMV-seronegative. Sequencing used PBMCs. The DNA sequence is as follows: TGTGCCAGCAGTGAATGGCTAGCGGGAGTAAACAATGAGCAGTTCTTC. This gives the protein CASSEWLAGVNNEQFF. The variable domain in full, with residues beyond the CDR3 obtained from the reference TRBV2 and TRBJ2-1 genes, is EPEVTQTPSHQVTQMGQEVILRCVPISNHLYFYWYRQILGQKVEFLVSFYNNEISEKSEIFDDQFSVERPDGSNFTLKIRSTKLEDSAMYFCASSEWLAGVNNEQFFGPGTRLTVL.